This T cell receptor beta chain derives from a study of blood T cell repertoires in COVID-19. Looking at the study overall: PBMCs, B-cell-depleted T cells, or T cells provided the cDNA or gDNA that made up the material.

Clones were sequenced by immunoSEQ multiplex PCR, and TCRdb holds only the in-frame ones, with some missing. The repertoire holds more than 45,000 clones, around 85% seen once, with 16% in the top ten. The CDR3 loop spans 14 amino acids. Germline lookup yields CDR1 MDHEN and CDR2 SYDVKM. V lost 6 bases and J lost 0, with 11 bases in between. The gene calls are TRBV28 and TRBJ1-2; no reliable D call. Sequencing input: peripheral blood. This sequence originates from a human donor in a cohort sampled during active COVID-19. DNA of the CDR3: TGTGCCAGCAGCCCTCCCGGGGCTAACTATGGCTACACCTTC. It codes for CASSPPGANYGYTF.